This T cell receptor (beta chain) was documented in a study of blood T cell repertoires in COVID-19. Study overall: Sites across the United States, Italy and Spain contributed samples from acute and convalescent COVID-19.

Patients of the Seattle cohort, enrolled during active infection, were followed longitudinally. Per the authors' pipeline: Amplified reference gene primers provided the basis for estimating nucleated cell counts. Assay: immunoSEQ multiplex PCR; the TCRdb copy retains only in-frame clones and omits some. The V and J calls and clone size are taken from that table; D and trimming were inferred from the DNA. The sample has around 190,000 clones, more than 70% seen once. Germline V gene sequence: CDR1 KGHSH, CDR2 LQKENI. CDR3 size: 16 residues. Trimming left V 1 base short and J 6 bases short, with 15 bases between.

The source material was peripheral blood. The V gene is TRBV18, the J gene TRBJ1-4, with D possibly TRBD1 on 5 matching bases. This sequence originates from a middle-aged man with COVID-19, enrolled during active disease. CDR3 nucleotide sequence: TGTGCCAGCTCACCACTACGACAGTTCCTTGATGAAAAACTGTTTTTT. Amino acids: CASSPLRQFLDEKLFF.